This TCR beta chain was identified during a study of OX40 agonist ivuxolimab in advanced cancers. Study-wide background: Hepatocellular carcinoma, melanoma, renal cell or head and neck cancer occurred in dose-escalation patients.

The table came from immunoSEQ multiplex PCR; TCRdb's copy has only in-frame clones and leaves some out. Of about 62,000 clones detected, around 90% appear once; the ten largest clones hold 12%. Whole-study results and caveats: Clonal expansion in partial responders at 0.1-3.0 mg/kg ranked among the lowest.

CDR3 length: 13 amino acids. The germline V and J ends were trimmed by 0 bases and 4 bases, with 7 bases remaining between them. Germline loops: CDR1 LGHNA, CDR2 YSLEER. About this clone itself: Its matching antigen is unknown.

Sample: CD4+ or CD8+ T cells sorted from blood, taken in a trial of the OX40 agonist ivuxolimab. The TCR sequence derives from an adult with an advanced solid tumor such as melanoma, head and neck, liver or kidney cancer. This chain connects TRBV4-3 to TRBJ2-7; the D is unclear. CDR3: CASSQDSKYEQYF. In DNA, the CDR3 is TGCGCCAGCAGCCAAGATTCCAAGTACGAGCAGTACTTC.